A selection of T cell receptor beta chains follows, all from one sample in a study of cytomegalovirus exposure and HLA in healthy donors. Profiling relied on immunoSEQ multiplex PCR, and the TCRdb table lists in-frame clones only, not all of them. Its table lists 100,000 to 150,000 clones. Sequencing was performed on PBMCs. The receptors come from a man aged 35 to 55 in good health and CMV-seronegative. Both conserved end residues are part of each CDR3. D genes are given only for firm matches.

V: TRBV2; J: TRBJ2-3; D: NA; CDR3: CASGLTLTTQYF; DNA: TGTGCCAGCGGACTGACTCTGACGACGCAGTATTTT
V: TRBV5-1; J: TRBJ2-5; D: NA; CDR3: CASSLAITSETQYF; DNA: TGCGCCAGCAGCTTGGCTATAACTTCAGAGACCCAGTACTTC
V: TRBV5-4; J: TRBJ2-5; D: NA; CDR3: CASSSASGRETQYF; DNA: TGTGCCAGCAGCTCCGCGAGTGGTCGAGAGACCCAGTACTTC
V: TRBV28; J: TRBJ2-7; D: TRBD2; CDR3: CASSPGGALTYEQYF; DNA: TGTGCCAGCAGTCCCGGGGGGGCCCTAACCTACGAGCAGTACTTC
V: TRBV19; J: TRBJ2-6; D: TRBD1; CDR3: CASSTPGQGARGANVLTF; DNA: TGTGCCAGTAGTACCCCGGGACAGGGGGCGCGCGGGGCCAACGTCCTGACTTTC
V: TRBV25-1; J: TRBJ1-3; D: NA; CDR3: CASKVGGLGNTIYF; DNA: TGTGCCAGCAAAGTTGGAGGCCTGGGAAACACCATATATTTT
V: TRBV5-1; J: TRBJ2-7; D: NA; CDR3: CASSPFQGNEQYF; DNA: TGCGCCAGCAGCCCCTTCCAGGGAAACGAGCAGTACTTC
V: TRBV6-1; J: TRBJ2-7; D: NA; CDR3: CASSEHDYTTYEQYF; DNA: TGTGCCAGCAGTGAACATGATTACACTACCTACGAGCAGTACTTC
V: TRBV23-1; J: TRBJ1-2; D: TRBD1; CDR3: CASSQEKGAGGYTF; DNA: TGCGCCAGCAGTCAGGAAAAGGGGGCAGGTGGCTACACCTTC
V: TRBV2; J: TRBJ2-5; D: NA; CDR3: CASSYREQETQYF; DNA: TGTGCCAGCAGCTACCGGGAGCAAGAGACCCAGTACTTC
V: TRBV21-1; J: TRBJ2-3; D: NA; CDR3: CASSSTGLAGGPGTDTQYF; DNA: TGTGCCAGCAGCTCGACGGGACTAGCGGGAGGGCCGGGCACAGATACGCAGTATTTT
V: TRBV4-1; J: TRBJ2-4; D: NA; CDR3: CASSQPRTEKAKNIQYF; DNA: TGCGCCAGCAGCCAACCTAGGACAGAGAAAGCCAAAAACATTCAGTACTTC
V: TRBV11-3; J: TRBJ1-1; D: NA; CDR3: CASSPLGGDMNTEAFF; DNA: TGTGCCAGCAGCCCCCTGGGGGGGGACATGAACACTGAAGCTTTCTTT
V: TRBV6-4; J: TRBJ2-2; D: NA; CDR3: CASSESISQNTGELFF; DNA: TGTGCCAGCAGTGAGAGCATTAGCCAGAACACCGGGGAGCTGTTTTTT
V: TRBV10-3; J: TRBJ2-7; D: TRBD2; CDR3: CAIRRLAGDYEQYF; DNA: TGTGCCATCAGAAGACTAGCGGGGGACTACGAGCAGTACTTC
V: TRBV6-5; J: TRBJ1-1; D: NA; CDR3: CASSYSGRDAAFVFF; DNA: TGTGCCAGCAGTTACTCAGGCCGGGATGCGGCCTTTGTATTCTTT
V: TRBV11-2; J: TRBJ2-1; D: TRBD2; CDR3: CASSLTSGSDNEQFF; DNA: TGTGCCAGCAGCTTAACTAGCGGGAGCGACAATGAGCAGTTCTTC
V: TRBV6-5; J: TRBJ2-2; D: TRBD1; CDR3: CASSLGDRNTGELFF; DNA: TGTGCCAGCAGTCTAGGGGACAGGAACACCGGGGAGCTGTTTTTT
V: TRBV5-6; J: TRBJ2-1; D: NA; CDR3: CASSLDHERFF; DNA: TGTGCCAGCAGCTTGGATCATGAGCGGTTCTTC
V: TRBV5-1; J: TRBJ2-1; D: NA; CDR3: CASSFGQRREQFF; DNA: TGCGCCAGCAGCTTCGGCCAGCGGCGTGAGCAGTTCTTC
V: TRBV13; J: TRBJ2-5; D: TRBD2; CDR3: CASSPGLAGPREETQYF; DNA: TGTGCCAGCAGCCCGGGACTAGCGGGCCCCAGGGAAGAGACCCAGTACTTC